This entry lists 18 T cell receptor beta chains sequenced from one sample in a study of T cells in Graves' hyperthyroidism and ophthalmopathy. RNA transcripts gave rise to amplified TCR beta CDR3 regions. TCR CDR3 regions were first amplified by RT-PCR with HTBI primers. MiXCR, run by TCRdb on the multiplex PCR reads, gives a single entry per CDR3 protein. Among a few hundred thousand distinct CDR3 sequences listed, about 15% were seen once. The specimen sequenced was blood. Receptor source: a woman in her sixties or seventies with Graves' ophthalmopathy.

This chain joins TRBV7-9 and TRBJ2-2; D unclear. V lost 5 bases, J lost 1 base, and 17 bases lay in between. Germline loops: CDR1 SEHNR, CDR2 FQNEAQ (reference sequence). The CDR3 is 17 amino acids. CDR3 bases: TGTGCCAGCAGCGAACGTCTCCGCCGCGGGAACACCGGGGAGCTGTTTTTT. It translates to CASSERLRRGNTGELFF.

The chain is built from TRBV5-6 and TRBJ2-1; the D gene is possibly TRBD1 (6 bases). Trimming stripped 4 bases from V and 5 bases from J, with 19 bases between. This CDR3 comprises 16 residues. Germline lookup yields CDR1 SGHDT and CDR2 YYEEEE. The CDR3: CASSIGAWQGNNEQFF. The CDR3, as DNA: TGTGCCAGCAGCATAGGGGCATGGCAGGGGAACAATGAGCAGTTCTTC.

This chain uses TRBV5-1 with TRBJ1-3; possible D gene TRBD1, 6 bases. CDR3 length: 14 amino acids. V gave up 0 bases and J gave up 4 bases, with 8 bases separating them. Germline CDR1 reads SGHRS; CDR2 reads YFSETQ. For the CDR3, the DNA is TGCGCCAGCAGCTTGGAACAGGGAGGAAACACCATATATTTT. Translating gives CASSLEQGGNTIYF.

This clonotype was observed at least ten times. The J gene is TRBJ1-1, the V gene TRBV20-1; a possible D gene is TRBD1 (5 bases). Between the trimmed V and J ends, which lost 6 bases and 7 bases, there was a span of 12 bases. The CDR3 spans 11 residues. The V gene's germline CDR1 is DFQATT and CDR2 SNEGSKA (reference sequence). The CDR3 DNA follows: TGCAGTGCCCCTGGGACCATTGAAGCTTTCTTT. This translates into CSAPGTIEAFF.

The chain has TRBV3-2 and TRBJ2-1. TRBV3-2 is an annotated pseudogene. The CDR3 is 14 residues long. CDR3 residues: CASSQDSVTNEQFF. In DNA form, the CDR3 reads TGTGCCAGCAGCCAAGACTCGGTTACCAATGAGCAGTTCTTC.

This clonotype was found many times. The rearrangement uses TRBV6-2 or TRBV6-3 and TRBJ2-2; 7 nucleotides agree with TRBD1. V shed 7 bases, J shed 4 bases, and the junction held 6 bases outside the gene matches. The CDR3 loop spans 14 amino acids. Germline V gives CDR1 MNHEY, CDR2 SVGEGT. This chain's CDR3 is CASTGQDFTGELFF. CDR3 DNA: TGTGCCAGCACAGGACAGGATTTCACCGGGGAGCTGTTTTTT.

The chain uses TRBV20-1 and TRBJ2-7; TRBD2 matches at 7 bases. J was trimmed by 0 bases and V by 2 bases; bases with no gene match: 7. Germline V CDR1 and CDR2: DFQATT, SNEGSKA (reference sequence). The CDR3 length is 15 residues. CDR3 bases: TGCAGTGCTAGAATGTTCCGGGACTACTCCTACGAGCAGTACTTC. It codes for CSARMFRDYSYEQYF.

This clonotype has ten or more counts. V usage is TRBV5-1 and J usage is TRBJ2-7; D is possibly TRBD2 (6 bases). Germline loops: CDR1 SGHRS, CDR2 YFSETQ. V was cut by 2 bases and J by 6 bases, with 12 bases left in between. The CDR3 length is 13 residues. This CDR3 reads CASSLGGYREQYF. The CDR3 DNA follows: TGCGCCAGCAGCTTAGGAGGGTACCGCGAGCAGTACTTC.

The V and J genes are TRBV28 and TRBJ2-2; D not certain. There are 16 residues in the CDR3. Germline V gene sequence: CDR1 MDHEN, CDR2 SYDVKM. Trimming left V 1 base short and J 8 bases short, with 17 bases between. Written as DNA, the CDR3 is TGTGCCAGCAGTTTATCGCTGACTGCCAAAGGTGGGGAGCTGTTTTTT. Translation gives CASSLSLTAKGGELFF.

This clonotype was counted many times. The V gene is TRBV29-1, the J gene TRBJ2-7; 8 bases line up with TRBD1. Germline V gives CDR1 SQVTM, CDR2 ANQGSEA. J lost 3 bases, V lost 6 bases, and 4 bases had no gene match. This CDR3 spans 12 amino acids. CDR3 sequence: CSVSRGLYEQYF. DNA for the CDR3: TGCAGCGTGTCCAGGGGGCTCTACGAGCAGTACTTC.

This clonotype was counted many times. The genes are TRBV7-2 and TRBJ1-2; 8 bases line up with TRBD1. V shed 5 bases and J 6 bases; nucleotides not matched to a gene: 17. The V gene's germline CDR1 is SGHTA and CDR2 FQGNSA. This CDR3 region has 17 residues. This CDR3 is CASSARRSGRGRDGYTF. The CDR3 DNA reads as TGTGCCAGCAGCGCCCGTCGCTCAGGCAGGGGGCGGGATGGCTACACCTTC.

At least ten counts were recorded for this clonotype. The genes are TRBV6-2 or TRBV6-3 and TRBJ2-1; 14 nucleotides align to TRBD2. J lost 7 bases, V lost 5 bases, and 1 base had no gene match. Germline loops: CDR1 MNHEY, CDR2 SVGEGT. The CDR3 totals 14 residues. CDR3 sequence: CASSGLAGGNEQFF. The CDR3 nucleotides read TGTGCCAGCAGTGGACTAGCGGGGGGTAATGAGCAGTTCTTC.

This clonotype was seen at least ten times. The rearrangement joins TRBV28 to TRBJ2-5; 13 positions agree with TRBD2. V was clipped by 5 bases and J by 2 bases; unmatched bases: 5. Germline assignment: CDR1 MDHEN and CDR2 SYDVKM. The CDR3 has 16 amino acids. CDR3 amino acids: CASSQLAGGGQETQYF. The CDR3 region has the DNA TGTGCCAGCAGTCAACTAGCGGGAGGGGGGCAAGAGACCCAGTACTTC.

This clonotype was recorded many times. This chain links TRBV5-6 with TRBJ2-5, with a tentative D call TRBD2 (6 bases). Germline V CDR1 and CDR2: SGHDT, YYEEEE. The CDR3 contains 13 residues. V gave up 6 bases and J gave up 5 bases, with 14 bases separating them. CDR3 DNA: TGTGCCAGCACGCATTCCCGGGGGGAGACCCAGTACTTC. It translates to CASTHSRGETQYF. The full variable domain, in which reference TRBV5-6 and TRBJ2-5 provide the parts outside the CDR3, is DAGVTQSPTHLIKTRGQQVTLRCSPKSGHDTVSWYQQALGQGPQFIFQYYEEEERQRGNFPDRFSGHQFPNYSSELNVNALLLGDSALYLCASTHSRGETQYFGPGTRLLVL.

At least ten counts were recorded for this clonotype. J is TRBJ2-2 and V is TRBV29-1, with 13 bases identical to TRBD2. Germline assignment: CDR1 SQVTM and CDR2 ANQGSEA. The length of the CDR3 is 16 residues. With V trimmed by 6 bases and J by 1 base, 5 bases remained unmatched. The CDR3 protein is CSVERLAGGNTGELFF. In DNA form, the CDR3 reads TGCAGCGTGGAACGACTAGCGGGAGGGAACACCGGGGAGCTGTTTTTT.

This chain uses TRBV4-1 with TRBJ2-7, with D possibly matching TRBD2 (7 bases). Germline V gene sequence: CDR1 MGHRA, CDR2 YSYEKL. The CDR3 is 15 residues long. V dropped 3 bases and J dropped 4 bases, with 16 bases sitting between them. Written as DNA, the CDR3 is TGCGCCAGCAGCCACCCTGGGGGGGCGCTTTACGAGCAGTACTTC. Translation gives CASSHPGGALYEQYF.

This clonotype was seen many times. This chain links TRBV7-9 with TRBJ2-7; D tentatively reads TRBD1 or TRBD2 (5 bases each). With 5 bases removed from V and 1 base from J, the gap between germline ends came to 12 bases. This CDR3 region has 14 residues. Germline CDR1 reads SEHNR; CDR2 reads FQNEAQ (reference sequence). The CDR3 bases are TGTGCCAGCAGCCGCCCGGGACGATCCTACGAGCAGTACTTC. Amino acids: CASSRPGRSYEQYF.

This chain joins TRBV28 and TRBJ2-3; no firm D call. The CDR3 totals 15 residues. CDR1 and CDR2 (germline): MDHEN, SYDVKM. With 1 base removed from V and 6 bases from J, the gap between germline ends came to 14 bases. The CDR3 here is CASSLSSRRADTQYF. The CDR3 DNA sequence: TGTGCCAGCAGTTTATCGTCTAGACGGGCCGATACGCAGTATTTT. The whole variable domain, filled in from reference TRBV28 and TRBJ2-3, reads DVKVTQSSRYLVKRTGEKVFLECVQDMDHENMFWYRQDPGLGLRLIYFSYDVKMKEKGDIPEGYSVSREKKERFSLILESASTNQTSMYLCASSLSSRRADTQYFGPGTRLTVL.